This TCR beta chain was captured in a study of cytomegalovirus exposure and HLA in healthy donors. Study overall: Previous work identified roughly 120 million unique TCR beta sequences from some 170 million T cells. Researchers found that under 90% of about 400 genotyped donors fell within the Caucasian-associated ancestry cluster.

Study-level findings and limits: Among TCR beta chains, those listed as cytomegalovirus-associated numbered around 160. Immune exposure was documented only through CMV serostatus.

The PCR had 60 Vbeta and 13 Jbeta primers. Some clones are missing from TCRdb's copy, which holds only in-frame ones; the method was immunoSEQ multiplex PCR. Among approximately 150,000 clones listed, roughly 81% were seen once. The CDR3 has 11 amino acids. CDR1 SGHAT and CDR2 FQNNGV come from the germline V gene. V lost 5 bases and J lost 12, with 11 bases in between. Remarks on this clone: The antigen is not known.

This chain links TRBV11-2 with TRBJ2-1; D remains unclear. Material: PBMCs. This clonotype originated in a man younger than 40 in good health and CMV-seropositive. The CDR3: CASSPAAGQFF. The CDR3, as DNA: TGTGCCAGCAGCCCGGCAGCAGGGCAGTTCTTC.